These 23 T cell receptor beta chains were sequenced from one sample in a study of blood T cell repertoires in COVID-19. The data were produced by immunoSEQ multiplex PCR, yet TCRdb's version contains in-frame clones alone and is incomplete. The table lists around 300,000 clones, around 90% of them singletons. Sequenced: peripheral blood. These receptors all come from a man aged 45-65 years with active or convalescent COVID-19.

This clone was seen a single time. This chain joins TRBV27 and TRBJ1-1, with TRBD1 matching 9 bases. Germline CDR1 reads MNHEY; CDR2 reads SMNVEV (reference sequence). The ends lost 4 bases at V and 0 bases at J; junction bases unmatched: 6. This CDR3 has 16 residues. CDR3 DNA sequence: TGTGCCAGCAGTTCTTTTGGACAGGGGCTGAACACTGAAGCTTTCTTT. Its translation: CASSSFGQGLNTEAFF.

The sample holds many counts of this clone. V usage is TRBV4-1 and J usage is TRBJ1-3; D is unclear. Germline loops: CDR1 MGHRA, CDR2 YSYEKL. Trimming removed 1 base from V and 0 bases from J, with 7 bases in between. This CDR3 contains 15 residues. The CDR3 loop is CASSQVIASGNTIYF. Here the CDR3 DNA reads TGCGCCAGCAGCCAAGTGATAGCCTCTGGAAACACCATATATTTT.

V usage is TRBV6-5 and J usage is TRBJ2-6; tentatively, D is TRBD1 (5 bases). Trimming left V 4 bases short and J 0 bases short, with 7 bases between. The CDR3 is 15 residues long. Germline loops: CDR1 MNHEY, CDR2 SVGAGI. As DNA, the CDR3 is TGTGCCAGCAGTTGGGGCGGCTCTGGGGCCAACGTCCTGACTTTC. Protein sequence: CASSWGGSGANVLTF.

The rearrangement links TRBV6-2 or TRBV6-3 to TRBJ2-3; TRBD2 agrees at 11 bases. This CDR3 is built from 15 residues. Germline V gene data show CDR1 as MNHEY and CDR2 as SVGEGT. Losses at the gene ends were 4 bases for V and 5 bases for J; bases not matched to a gene: 5. The CDR3 coding sequence is TGTGCCAGCAGTTTTAGCGGGGGGGCCGGAGATACGCAGTATTTT. It yields the protein CASSFSGGAGDTQYF.

This clone showed up just once. The rearrangement links TRBV28 to TRBJ1-1; tentative D call: TRBD1 (6 bases). The CDR3 runs 15 residues. Germline V gene data show CDR1 as MDHEN and CDR2 as SYDVKM. Trimming stripped 4 bases from V and 4 bases from J, with 16 bases between. CDR3 sequence (DNA): TGTGCCAGCAGTTCTCCGGGACAAGTTTCCACTGAAGCTTTCTTT. Translating gives CASSSPGQVSTEAFF.

The rearrangement uses TRBV7-2 and TRBJ1-6; TRBD1 matches at 9 bases. CDR1 and CDR2 (germline): SGHTA, FQGNSA. This CDR3 region has 14 residues. Trimming took 5 bases from V and 12 from J; bases not matched to a gene: 8. CDR3 in amino acids: CASSVNRGQGPLHF. Here the CDR3 DNA reads TGTGCCAGCAGCGTGAACAGGGGGCAGGGACCCCTCCACTTT.

The V call is TRBV5-1, the J call TRBJ1-4, with 9 bases aligning to TRBD1. Germline CDR1 and CDR2: SGHRS and YFSETQ. CDR3 length: 15 residues. The V and J ends lost 4 bases and 4 bases, in that order; junction bases with no gene match: 5. CDR3 region: CASSPQGQGNEKLFF. The CDR3 coding sequence is TGCGCCAGCAGCCCTCAGGGACAGGGTAATGAAAAACTGTTTTTT.

This chain links TRBV18 with TRBJ1-2; no firm D call. The CDR3 runs 15 residues. Trimming removed 2 bases at V and 1 base at J, with 11 bases between. Germline loops: CDR1 KGHSH, CDR2 LQKENI. The CDR3 coding sequence is TGTGCCAGCTCACCATCGGTCCGACATAACTATGGCTACACCTTC. Translated: CASSPSVRHNYGYTF.

The chain carries TRBV5-4 and TRBJ2-5; 8 bases are a match to TRBD1. This CDR3 comprises 17 residues. V dropped 2 bases and J dropped 2; count of bases not matched to a gene: 11. Germline lookup yields CDR1 SGHNT and CDR2 YYREEE (reference sequence). CDR3 amino acids: CASSFPRTGIGQETQYF. The CDR3 DNA reads as TGTGCCAGCAGCTTTCCCCGGACAGGGATAGGGCAAGAGACCCAGTACTTC.

This chain uses TRBV27 with TRBJ2-2; D gene ambiguous. The CDR3 is 14 residues long. Trimming removed 4 bases at V and 6 bases at J, with 12 bases between. The V gene's germline CDR1 is MNHEY and CDR2 SMNVEV (reference sequence). CDR3 in amino acids: CASSSFGRAGELFF. The CDR3, as DNA: TGTGCCAGCAGTTCGTTTGGTCGGGCCGGGGAGCTGTTTTTT.

The chain is built from TRBV7-2 and TRBJ1-1; 9 positions agree with TRBD1. The ends lost 4 bases at V and 6 bases at J; junction bases unmatched: 9. This CDR3 region has 15 residues. The germline V gene encodes CDR1 SGHTA and CDR2 FQGNSA. As DNA, the CDR3 is TGTGCCAGCAGCTGGTCCGGGACAGGGTACTCTGAAGCTTTCTTT. Translating it yields CASSWSGTGYSEAFF.

This rearrangement joins TRBV7-3 to TRBJ2-7; 7 positions agree with TRBD2. The germline gives CDR1 SGHTA, CDR2 FQGTGA. V lost 0 bases to trimming and J lost 3 bases; unmatched junction nucleotides: 5. The CDR3 has 15 residues. The DNA for the CDR3 is TGTGCCAGCAGCTTAACCCGGGGAGGGGACTACGAGCAGTACTTC. It translates to CASSLTRGGDYEQYF.

The chain is built from TRBV28 and TRBJ2-1, with D perhaps TRBD2 (5 bases). Germline V CDR1 and CDR2: MDHEN, SYDVKM. Trimming shortened V by 1 base and J by 0 bases, and 13 bases separated the two germline ends. CDR3 size: 17 residues. Written as DNA, the CDR3 is TGTGCCAGCAGTTTATACGAGGGTCTGAGCTCCTACAATGAGCAGTTCTTC. As protein: CASSLYEGLSSYNEQFF.

This clone was counted once. This sample also contains other DNA sequences that code for the same CDR3. CDR3 sequence: CASSSSGSSYNEQFF. CDR3 DNA: TGCGCCAGCAGCTCTAGCGGGAGCTCCTACAATGAGCAGTTCTTC. This chain connects TRBV5-1 to TRBJ2-1; 10 nucleotides align to TRBD2. Looked up from germline, CDR1 is SGHRS and CDR2 is YFSETQ. With 3 bases clipped from V and 0 bases from J, the junction kept 0 bases outside the gene matches. This CDR3 comprises 15 residues.

This clone has just one count. The chain employs TRBV19 and TRBJ2-2, with 8 bases that match TRBD1. Germline V CDR1 and CDR2: LNHDA, SQIVND (reference sequence). The CDR3 spans 13 residues. With V trimmed by 5 bases and J by 7 bases, 3 bases remained unmatched. CDR3 in amino acids: CASSAGGFGELFF. The CDR3 nucleotides are TGTGCCAGTAGTGCAGGGGGCTTCGGGGAGCTGTTTTTT.

V gene TRBV18 combines with J gene TRBJ2-1; D is ambiguous. CDR1 is KGHSH and CDR2 is LQKENI in the germline V gene. The V end lost 3 bases, the J end lost 6 bases, and 12 bases lay between the germline ends. The CDR3 runs to 14 residues. For the CDR3, the DNA is TGTGCCAGCTCACCCATGGGCATGGGCAATGAGCAGTTCTTC. It encodes CASSPMGMGNEQFF.

The rearrangement links TRBV7-8 to TRBJ2-7; TRBD2 matches at 9 bases. The germline gives CDR1 SGHVS, CDR2 FQNEAQ. The V segment lost 5 bases and the J segment 5 bases; nucleotides outside the gene matches: 10. CDR3 length: 15 residues. The CDR3 protein is CASSTSGTSPHEQYF. For the CDR3, the DNA is TGTGCCAGCAGCACATCCGGGACTAGCCCGCACGAGCAGTACTTC.

The J gene is TRBJ2-2, the V gene TRBV5-1, with 8 nucleotides matching TRBD1. The trim removed 7 bases at V and 3 bases at J, leaving 8 bases unmatched. The CDR3 sequence is 15 residues long. Looked up from germline, CDR1 is SGHRS and CDR2 is YFSETQ. The CDR3 DNA sequence: TGCGCCAGCTCGACGCAGGGGGCAGACACCGGGGAGCTGTTTTTT. Protein: CASSTQGADTGELFF.

The chain joins TRBV30 to TRBJ2-6, with 8 bases that match TRBD2. V was clipped by 8 bases and J by 0 bases; unmatched bases: 6. Germline CDR1 and CDR2: GTSNPN and SVGIG (reference sequence). The CDR3 spans 15 residues. CDR3 residues: CAQTSGSSGANVLTF. CDR3 sequence (DNA): TGTGCCCAAACTAGCGGCAGCTCTGGGGCCAACGTCCTGACTTTC.

This chain links TRBV6-6 with TRBJ2-1; D might be TRBD1 (5 bases). V was clipped by 5 bases and J by 5 bases, with 16 bases between them. CDR1 and CDR2 (germline): MNHNY, SVGAGI (reference sequence). The CDR3 totals 15 residues. In nucleotides, the CDR3 is TGTGCCAGCAGTCCCCCGGACATAGCTGACAATGAGCAGTTCTTC. This codes for CASSPPDIADNEQFF.

The chain uses TRBV5-4 and TRBJ1-1; tentatively, D is TRBD1 (5 bases). The germline V gene encodes CDR1 SGHNT and CDR2 YYREEE (reference sequence). The length of the CDR3 is 12 residues. The V and J ends lost 6 bases and 5 bases respectively, with 11 bases between them. Here the CDR3 reads CASTRVGTEAFF. In DNA form, the CDR3 reads TGTGCCAGCACCAGGGTTGGGACTGAAGCTTTCTTT.

About this clone itself: At the DNA level, this CDR3 is encoded by other sequences in the same sample as well. The CDR3 here is CASSPPGQSYEQYF. For the CDR3, the DNA is TGTGCCAGCAGTCCGCCGGGACAGTCCTACGAGCAGTACTTC. J is TRBJ2-7 and V is TRBV28, with 7 bases fitting TRBD1. V was clipped by 5 bases and J by 1 base; unmatched bases: 5. The CDR3 extends over 14 amino acids. CDR1 and CDR2 (germline): MDHEN, SYDVKM.

Regarding this clone: The junction and the germline gene differ at one end; a read error may be behind it. The gene calls are TRBV30 and TRBJ1-1, with D hard to call. From germline, CDR1 is GTSNPN and CDR2 SVGIG (reference sequence). The CDR3 sequence is 11 residues long. The CDR3 DNA sequence: TGCAACGGGATTTTGAACACTGAAGCTTTCTTT. Translating gives CNGILNTEAFF.